Listed here is a single TCR beta chain. Germline CDR1 reads SGDLS; CDR2 reads YYNGEE. The V and J ends lost 2 bases and 6 bases respectively, with 8 bases between them. This CDR3 has 13 residues. These data originate in a study of siplizumab effects on memory and regulatory T cells. Sequencing used immunoSEQ multiplex PCR; TCRdb keeps in-frame clones, though not all of them. The repertoire holds about 91,000 clones, with 80% to 95% as singletons. Input material: CD8+ T cells sorted from blood. The sequence was collected from a human donor in good health. The J gene is TRBJ2-2, the V gene TRBV9; D unclear. The CDR3 reads CASSVADPGELFF. The CDR3 DNA reads as TGTGCCAGCAGCGTCGCAGACCCCGGGGAGCTGTTTTTT.